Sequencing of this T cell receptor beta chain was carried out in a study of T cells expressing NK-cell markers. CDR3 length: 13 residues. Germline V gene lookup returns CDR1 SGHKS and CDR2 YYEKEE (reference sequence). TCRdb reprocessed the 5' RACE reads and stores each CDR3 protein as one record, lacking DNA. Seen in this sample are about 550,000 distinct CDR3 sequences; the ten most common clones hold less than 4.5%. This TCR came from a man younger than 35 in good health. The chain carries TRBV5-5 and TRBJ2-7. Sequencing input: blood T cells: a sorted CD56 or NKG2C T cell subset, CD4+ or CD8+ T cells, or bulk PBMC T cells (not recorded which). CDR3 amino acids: CASSSNPSYEQYF.